The present TCR beta chain was sequenced within a study of beta chain features in type 1 diabetes. General study findings and limits: Type 1 diabetes patients had TCRB CDR3s that were shorter (moderately but significantly so) in all four CD4+ subsets.

The entirety of the isolated RNA underwent reverse transcription, so expressed TCRB transcripts were sequenced. The table came from immunoSEQ multiplex PCR; TCRdb's copy has only in-frame clones and leaves some out. Here the sample spans approximately 600,000 clones, 12% being singletons. The sample holds a few counts of this clone. What it recognizes is unknown. Germline CDR1 is SGDLS and CDR2 is YYNGEE. Trimming stripped 0 bases from V and 9 bases from J, with 10 bases between. This CDR3 is 13 amino acids long. Sequencing used naive CD4+ T cells from blood. The TCR sequence derives from a man aged 25-40 years with type 1 diabetes. This chain uses TRBV9 with TRBJ2-1; no reliable D call. The CDR3 here is CASSVGGLGEQFF. CDR3 coding DNA: TGTGCCAGCAGCGTAGGAGGATTAGGTGAGCAGTTCTTC.